This T cell receptor (beta chain) was captured in a study of T cells in Graves' hyperthyroidism and ophthalmopathy. RNA transcripts yielded amplified TCR beta CDR3 regions. HTBI primers drove first-round RT-PCR of the TCR CDR3. TCRdb re-called the multiplex PCR reads with MiXCR, one entry per CDR3 protein. The repertoire consists of 600,000 or so distinct CDR3 sequences, with 13% to 15% occurring once and the leading ten covering 12%. This CDR3 contains 14 residues. V lost 3 bases, J lost 4 bases, and 11 bases lay in between. Germline-derived CDR1 and CDR2 are SGHTA and FQGTGA. As for this clonotype: With a much larger clone just one base away, this may be a read error.

Uncontrolled infection, other autoimmune disease, pregnancy or lactation barred patients from enrollment. Based on clinical symptoms, serum thyroxine and TRAb, thyroid ultrasound and orbital computed tomography, diagnoses were reached. The receptor was isolated from a woman aged 50 to 65 with Graves' ophthalmopathy. The chain carries TRBV7-3 and TRBJ2-3; tentatively, D is TRBD1 (5 bases). Specimen: blood. The CDR3 region has the DNA TGTGCCAGCAGCTTCAGGACAAAAGCAGATACGCAGTATTTT. This sequence encodes CASSFRTKADTQYF.